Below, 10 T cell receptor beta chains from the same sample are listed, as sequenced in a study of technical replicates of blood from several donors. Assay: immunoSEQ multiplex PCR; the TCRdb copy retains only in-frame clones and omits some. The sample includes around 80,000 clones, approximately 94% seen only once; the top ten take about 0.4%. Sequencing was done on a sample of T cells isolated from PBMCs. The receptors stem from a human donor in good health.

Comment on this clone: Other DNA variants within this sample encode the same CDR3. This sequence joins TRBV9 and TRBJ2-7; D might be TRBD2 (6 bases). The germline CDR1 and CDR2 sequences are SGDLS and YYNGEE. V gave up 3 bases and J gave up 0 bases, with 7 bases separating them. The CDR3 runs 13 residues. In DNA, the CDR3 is TGTGCCAGCAGCGCCGGGAGCTCCTACGAGCAGTACTTC. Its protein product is CASSAGSSYEQYF.

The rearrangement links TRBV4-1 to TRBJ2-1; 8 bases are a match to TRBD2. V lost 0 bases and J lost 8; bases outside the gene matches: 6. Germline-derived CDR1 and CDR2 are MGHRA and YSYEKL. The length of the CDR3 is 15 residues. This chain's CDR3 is CASSQEAGGGYEQFF. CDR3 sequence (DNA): TGCGCCAGCAGCCAAGAAGCCGGGGGGGGCTATGAGCAGTTCTTC.

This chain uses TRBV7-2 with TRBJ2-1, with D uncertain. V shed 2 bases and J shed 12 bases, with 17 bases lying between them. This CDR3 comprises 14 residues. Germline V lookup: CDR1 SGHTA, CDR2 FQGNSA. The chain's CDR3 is CASSLSRAENRQFF. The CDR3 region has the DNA TGTGCCAGCAGCTTAAGTCGAGCCGAGAACAGGCAGTTCTTC. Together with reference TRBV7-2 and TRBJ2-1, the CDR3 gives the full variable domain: GAGVSQSPSNKVTEKGKDVELRCDPISGHTALYWYRQSLGQGLEFLIYFQGNSAPDKSGLPSDRFSAERTGGSVSTLTIQRTQQEDSAVYLCASSLSRAENRQFFGPGTRLTVL.

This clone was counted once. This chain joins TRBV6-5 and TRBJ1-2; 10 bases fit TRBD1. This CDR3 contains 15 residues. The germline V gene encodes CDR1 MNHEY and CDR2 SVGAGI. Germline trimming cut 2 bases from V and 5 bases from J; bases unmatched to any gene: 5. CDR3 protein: CASSYVTGGEYGYTF. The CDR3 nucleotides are TGTGCCAGCAGTTACGTGACAGGGGGCGAATATGGCTACACCTTC.

CDR3 coding DNA: TGTGCCAGCAGCTTCAGACAGGGGGCTGGACAGCCCCAGCATTTT. This sequence encodes CASSFRQGAGQPQHF. V and J are TRBV7-2 and TRBJ1-5; 10 bases are shared with TRBD1. The germline CDR1 and CDR2 sequences are SGHTA and FQGNSA. The CDR3 contains 15 residues. V was pared by 3 bases and J by 7 bases, with 6 bases of the junction left unmatched.

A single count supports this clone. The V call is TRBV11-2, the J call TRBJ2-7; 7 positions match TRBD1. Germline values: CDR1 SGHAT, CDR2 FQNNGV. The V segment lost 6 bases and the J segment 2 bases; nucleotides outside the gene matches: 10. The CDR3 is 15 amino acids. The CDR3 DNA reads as TGTGCCAGCAGTTCAAACAGGGGTTCAACCTACGAGCAGTACTTC. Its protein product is CASSSNRGSTYEQYF.

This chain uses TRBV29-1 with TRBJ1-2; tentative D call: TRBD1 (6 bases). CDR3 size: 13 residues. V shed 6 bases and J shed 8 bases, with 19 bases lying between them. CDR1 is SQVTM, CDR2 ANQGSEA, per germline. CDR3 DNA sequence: TGCAGCGTCCCCGTCGACAGGATCGGCGGCTACACCTTC. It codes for CSVPVDRIGGYTF. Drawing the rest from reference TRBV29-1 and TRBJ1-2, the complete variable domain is SAVISQKPSRDICQRGTSLTIQCQVDSQVTMMFWYRQQPGQSLTLIATANQGSEATYESGFVIDKFPISRPNLTFSTLTVSNMSPEDSSIYLCSVPVDRIGGYTFGSGTRLTVV.

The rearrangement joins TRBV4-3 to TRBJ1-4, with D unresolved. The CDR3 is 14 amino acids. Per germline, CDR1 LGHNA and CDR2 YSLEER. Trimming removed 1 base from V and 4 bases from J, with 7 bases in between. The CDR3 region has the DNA TGCGCCAGCAGCCAAGTAGTCATTAATGAAAAACTGTTTTTT. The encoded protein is CASSQVVINEKLFF.

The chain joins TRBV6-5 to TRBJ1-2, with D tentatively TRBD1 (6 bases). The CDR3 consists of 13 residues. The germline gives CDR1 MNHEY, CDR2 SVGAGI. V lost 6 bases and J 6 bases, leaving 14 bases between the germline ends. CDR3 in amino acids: CASSTRGSNGYTF. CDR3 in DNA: TGTGCCAGCAGCACCAGGGGATCGAATGGCTACACCTTC.

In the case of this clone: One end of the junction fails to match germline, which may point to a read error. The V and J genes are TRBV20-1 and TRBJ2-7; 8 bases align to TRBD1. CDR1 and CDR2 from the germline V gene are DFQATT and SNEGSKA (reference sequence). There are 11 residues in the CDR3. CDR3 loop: CSASYPGQASF. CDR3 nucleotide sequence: TGCAGTGCTAGCTACCCGGGACAGGCCTCTTTC.